The 4 T cell receptor beta chains given below trace back to one sample, sequenced in a study of blood T cell repertoires in COVID-19. Profiled with immunoSEQ multiplex PCR; TCRdb holds only in-frame clones, not every one. The data show under 200,000 clones, with around four fifths seen just once and approximately 15% held by the top ten. The specimen was peripheral blood. The receptors were gathered from a woman in her seventies with COVID-19, enrolled during active disease.

This sequence joins TRBV19 and TRBJ2-7; 9 bases map to TRBD1. Trimming at V came to 3 bases and at J to 6 bases, leaving 6 bases not matched to a gene. Per the germline V gene, CDR1 is LNHDA and CDR2 is SQIVND (reference sequence). The CDR3 has 14 residues. The CDR3 coding sequence is TGTGCCAGTAGTATGGGACAGGGAGGATCCGAGCAGTACTTC. Translating it yields CASSMGQGGSEQYF.

In its sample, this clone was seen a few times. V gene TRBV5-1 combines with J gene TRBJ2-6; 7 positions match TRBD1. The trim removed 5 bases at V and 0 bases at J, leaving 8 bases unmatched. The CDR3 loop spans 17 amino acids. Per the germline V gene, CDR1 is SGHRS and CDR2 is YFSETQ. This chain's CDR3 is CASSQGETSSGANVLTF. In nucleotides, the CDR3 is TGCGCCAGCAGTCAGGGGGAGACCAGCTCTGGGGCCAACGTCCTGACTTTC.

V is TRBV27 and J is TRBJ2-7; TRBD2 aligns across 12 bases. Trimming at V came to 3 bases and at J to 7 bases, leaving 16 bases not matched to a gene. The germline gives CDR1 MNHEY, CDR2 SMNVEV (reference sequence). CDR3 length equals 18 residues. The CDR3 loop is CASSFYGVLAGGAWEQYF. The CDR3 region has the DNA TGTGCCAGCAGTTTCTATGGTGTCCTAGCGGGAGGGGCTTGGGAGCAGTACTTC.

V gene TRBV7-8 combines with J gene TRBJ1-2; maybe TRBD1 (6 bases). Germline loops: CDR1 SGHVS, CDR2 FQNEAQ. The length of the CDR3 is 16 residues. Between the trimmed V and J ends, which lost 2 bases and 0 bases, there was a span of 13 bases. The CDR3 DNA reads TGTGCCAGCAGCTTATTATCAGGGGCGGCTAACTATGGCTACACCTTC. Protein: CASSLLSGAANYGYTF.